One and the same sample provided the 26 T cell receptor beta chains below, sequenced in a study of human T cells and chemical hapten exposure. TCRdb analysed the RACE reads with MiXCR anew, one entry per CDR3 protein. Of around 330,000 distinct CDR3 sequences in the sample, 4.5% to 7% were seen once. This sample's time point: pre-sensitization, week 0. Regarding treatment: therapeutic diphenylcyclopropenone sensitization with weekly scalp DPC. Material: whole blood, obtained in connection with sensitization to the hapten diphenylcyclopropenone (DPC). Source of these receptors: a woman younger than 35 with alopecia areata. Some clones in this sample may be carry-over from other donors' samples.

In this sample, this clonotype turned up many times. The chain links TRBV7-8 to TRBJ2-5; D is perhaps TRBD2 (5 bases). CDR1 is SGHVS, CDR2 FQNEAQ, per germline. Trimming took 4 bases from V and 2 from J, leaving 14 bases between them. The CDR3 is 15 residues long. CDR3 sequence reads: CASSSSGGRQETQYF. CDR3 nucleotide sequence: TGTGCCAGCAGCTCGAGCGGAGGCCGACAAGAGACCCAGTACTTC.

A remark on this clonotype: A much bigger clone sits one base away, suggesting this may be a read error. The chain carries TRBV2 and TRBJ1-6; D is perhaps TRBD1 (5 bases). The CDR3 runs to 15 residues. The V end was cut by 11 bases, the J end by 6 bases, with 20 bases between. Germline CDR1 reads SNHLY; CDR2 reads FYNNEI. The DNA for the CDR3 is TGTGCCTGCACTGCCAGGGTCCCCTCTAATTCACCCCTCCACTTT. This sequence encodes CACTARVPSNSPLHF.

This clonotype was detected many times. The gene calls are TRBV14 and TRBJ1-2, with a weak D call TRBD1 (5 bases). The CDR3 consists of 14 residues. Trimming stripped 4 bases from V and 0 bases from J, with 9 bases between. CDR1 and CDR2 from the germline V gene are SGHDN and FVKESK. CDR3 region: CASSPGTANYGYTF. The CDR3 nucleotides are TGTGCCAGCAGCCCTGGGACGGCTAACTATGGCTACACCTTC.

The table lists this clonotype with many counts. The V call is TRBV20-1, the J call TRBJ1-1, with 7 bases aligning to TRBD1. Losses at the gene ends were 5 bases for V and 5 bases for J; bases not matched to a gene: 5. This CDR3 region has 12 residues. Per germline, CDR1 DFQATT and CDR2 SNEGSKA (reference sequence). CDR3 in DNA: TGCAGTGCTCTAGGGGGCTGGACTGAAGCTTTCTTT. Amino acid sequence: CSALGGWTEAFF.

This clonotype has more than one count but fewer than ten. The chain recombines TRBV3-1 with TRBJ2-1; D gene unclear. The CDR3 runs to 13 residues. Trimming stripped 4 bases from V and 4 bases from J, with 8 bases between. The germline CDR1 and CDR2 sequences are LGHDT and YNNKEL (reference sequence). The CDR3 region is CASSLLEYNEQFF. The DNA of the CDR3 is TGTGCCAGCAGCCTTTTGGAGTACAATGAGCAGTTCTTC.

J is TRBJ2-7 and V is TRBV9; tentatively, D is TRBD1 (6 bases). The CDR3 is made up of 14 amino acids. The germline V gene has CDR1 SGDLS and CDR2 YYNGEE. Trimming left V 3 bases short and J 0 bases short, with 10 bases between. DNA of the CDR3: TGTGCCAGCAGCGAAGGGGGAAGCTCCTACGAGCAGTACTTC. This sequence encodes CASSEGGSSYEQYF.

This clonotype was detected many times. The CDR3 spells CASSPTLDNNEQFF. The CDR3 DNA follows: TGTGCCAGCAGTCCCACCCTAGACAACAATGAGCAGTTCTTC. The chain employs TRBV6-2 or TRBV6-3 and TRBJ2-1; D ambiguous. The ends were cut back, 5 bases at V and 5 bases at J, with 13 bases in the middle. Germline loops: CDR1 MNHEY, CDR2 SVGEGT. This CDR3 comprises 14 residues.

This clonotype has a handful of counts. The rearrangement joins TRBV5-1 to TRBJ2-7; the D gene is possibly TRBD2 (6 bases). The CDR3 has 14 amino acids. V was trimmed by 4 bases and J by 4 bases, leaving 15 bases between them. Germline CDR1 and CDR2: SGHRS and YFSETQ. The CDR3 DNA sequence: TGCGCCAGCAGCCCGGATGGTAGCGGATACGAGCAGTACTTC. Translation gives CASSPDGSGYEQYF.

As regards this clonotype: This could be a read error, since a much larger clone is one nucleotide away. V and J are TRBV5-4 and TRBJ1-6; unclear D gene. Germline-derived CDR1 and CDR2 are SGHNT and YYREEE (reference sequence). The CDR3 contains 18 residues. CDR3 residues: CASSLDQALSSFNSPLHF. CDR3 coding DNA: TGTGCCAGCAGCTTGGATCAGGCCTTAAGCTCCTTTAATTCACCCCTCCACTTT.

The rearrangement joins TRBV6-2 or TRBV6-3 to TRBJ1-2; D perhaps matches TRBD1 (6 bases). CDR3 length: 16 residues. V was cut by 6 bases and J by 2 bases, with 19 bases left in between. Germline V lookup: CDR1 MNHEY, CDR2 SVGEGT. CDR3 coding DNA: TGTGCCAGCAGGAGCCCTGAGGACAGAACAAACTATGGCTACACCTTC. This sequence encodes CASRSPEDRTNYGYTF.

This clonotype was seen only a few times. The chain has TRBV20-1 and TRBJ2-3; TRBD2 matches at 9 bases. V dropped 6 bases and J dropped 5; count of bases not matched to a gene: 6. Germline lookup yields CDR1 DFQATT and CDR2 SNEGSKA (reference sequence). The CDR3 is 13 residues long. The CDR3 nucleotides are TGCAGTGCGCCGGCGGGGGGGCGAGATACGCAGTATTTT. Translating gives CSAPAGGRDTQYF.

In this sample, this clonotype turned up a few times. The chain employs TRBV11-2 and TRBJ2-3, with 7 bases aligning to TRBD2. With 6 bases clipped from V and 5 bases from J, the junction kept 11 bases outside the gene matches. In germline, CDR1 is SGHAT, CDR2 FQNNGV. The CDR3 is 15 residues long. DNA for the CDR3: TGTGCCAGCAGATCACCGGGACTAACTGGAGATACGCAGTATTTT. This translates into CASRSPGLTGDTQYF.

The sample holds a few counts of this clonotype. This chain joins TRBV11-2 and TRBJ2-7; TRBD2 is a possible D gene (5 bases). With 4 bases removed from V and 3 bases from J, the gap between germline ends came to 13 bases. Germline V CDR1 and CDR2: SGHAT, FQNNGV. The CDR3 runs to 14 residues. The CDR3 loop is CASSSTGLHYEQYF. CDR3 in DNA: TGTGCCAGCAGCTCGACCGGACTCCACTACGAGCAGTACTTC.

The chain joins TRBV2 to TRBJ2-7; no reliable D call. The germline V gene has CDR1 SNHLY and CDR2 FYNNEI. Trimming stripped 4 bases from V and 0 bases from J, with 7 bases between. The CDR3 is made up of 13 amino acids. The CDR3 bases are TGTGCCAGCAGTGGGTATAGCTCCTACGAGCAGTACTTC. Protein: CASSGYSSYEQYF.

V and J are TRBV4-1 and TRBJ2-5, with TRBD1 matching 7 bases. Per germline, CDR1 MGHRA and CDR2 YSYEKL. The CDR3 totals 15 residues. The V segment lost 7 bases and the J segment 2 bases; nucleotides outside the gene matches: 10. CDR3 residues: CASNRYLTGQETQYF. As DNA, the CDR3 is TGCGCCAGCAACCGATACCTGACAGGGCAAGAGACCCAGTACTTC.

The rearrangement links TRBV5-1 to TRBJ2-3, with TRBD1 matching 9 bases. CDR1 and CDR2 (germline): SGHRS, YFSETQ. The V and J ends lost 4 bases and 4 bases, in that order; junction bases with no gene match: 7. This CDR3 is built from 15 residues. The CDR3 spells CASSLGGQGADTQYF. The CDR3 DNA is TGCGCCAGCAGCCTAGGGGGACAGGGTGCAGATACGCAGTATTTT.

This clonotype was observed at least ten times. The rearrangement links TRBV6-2 or TRBV6-3 to TRBJ2-7; D might be TRBD1 or TRBD2, each matching 5 bases. Germline loops: CDR1 MNHEY, CDR2 SVGEGT. The germline V and J ends were trimmed by 2 bases and 6 bases, with 20 bases remaining between them. The CDR3 covers 16 residues. In DNA, the CDR3 is TGTGCCAGCAGTTACCCGATTCGGGACGGCTTAATCGAGCAGTACTTC. Translated, it gives CASSYPIRDGLIEQYF.

As DNA, the CDR3 is TGTGCCAGCAGCGTAGATTTAAATCCTAACTATGGCTACACCTTC. The encoded protein is CASSVDLNPNYGYTF. The chain uses TRBV9 and TRBJ1-2; D unclear. V lost 0 bases, J lost 0 bases, and 9 bases lay in between. The length of the CDR3 is 15 residues. Germline loops: CDR1 SGDLS, CDR2 YYNGEE. Filled out from reference TRBV9 and TRBJ1-2, the complete variable domain reads DSGVTQTPKHLITATGQRVTLRCSPRSGDLSVYWYQQSLDQGLQFLIQYYNGEERAKGNILERFSAQQFPDLHSELNLSSLELGDSALYFCASSVDLNPNYGYTFGSGTRLTVV.

This clonotype was recorded once. Just one base apart from a much larger clone, this may be a read error. The conserved phenylalanine or tryptophan is not found at the CDR3 terminus, so this likely reflects a read error. V is TRBV27 and J is TRBJ2-7, with D possibly TRBD1 on 6 matching bases. Germline-derived CDR1 and CDR2 are MNHEY and SMNVEV (reference sequence). The CDR3 extends over 14 amino acids. Trimming left V 3 bases short and J 2 bases short, with 11 bases between. In DNA form, the CDR3 reads TGTGCCAGCAGTTTGTACAGGACAGCCTACGAGCAGTACCTC. It yields the protein CASSLYRTAYEQYL.

This clonotype was recorded a few times. The J gene is TRBJ1-6, the V gene TRBV15; D is unclear. V was shortened by 0 bases and J by 0 bases, with 9 bases between the two germline ends. The germline CDR1 and CDR2 sequences are LNHNV and YYDKDF (reference sequence). This CDR3 is 17 amino acids long. The CDR3 loop reads CATSRDRPASYNSPLHF. The CDR3 DNA reads as TGTGCCACCAGCAGAGATCGACCGGCCTCCTATAATTCACCCCTCCACTTT.

This clonotype appeared many times. The CDR3 DNA is TGTGCCAGCAGCTTGGTCATGACAGGGGGTGCCTACGAGCAGTACTTC. It yields the protein CASSLVMTGGAYEQYF. V gene TRBV5-5 combines with J gene TRBJ2-7; 9 bases are shared with TRBD1. This CDR3 is 16 amino acids long. J lost 2 bases, V lost 0 bases, and 6 bases had no gene match. The V gene's germline CDR1 is SGHKS and CDR2 YYEKEE (reference sequence).

The V gene is TRBV6-5, the J gene TRBJ2-1, with 7 bases aligning to TRBD2. There are 16 residues in the CDR3. Germline assignment: CDR1 MNHEY and CDR2 SVGAGI. After removal of 7 bases from V and 0 bases from J, the junction contained 9 bases not matched to a gene. The CDR3, as DNA: TGTGCCAGCACGGCCTGGAGCGGGGACTCCTACAATGAGCAGTTCTTC. This translates into CASTAWSGDSYNEQFF.

This clonotype came up many times. The chain carries TRBV28 and TRBJ1-5; D ambiguous. The V and J ends lost 3 bases and 5 bases respectively, with 8 bases between them. CDR1 is MDHEN, CDR2 SYDVKM, per germline. The CDR3 sequence is 13 residues long. The CDR3 DNA follows: TGTGCCAGCAGTTTGACGAGGGATCAGCCCCAGCATTTT. Its translation is CASSLTRDQPQHF.

This clonotype has more than one count but fewer than ten. CDR3 sequence: CASSLTSGGMSEQFF. The CDR3 nucleotides are TGTGCCAGCTCACTGACTAGCGGGGGTATGAGTGAGCAGTTCTTC. J is TRBJ2-1 and V is TRBV18; TRBD2 matches 12 bases. The CDR3 runs to 15 residues. Per the germline V gene, CDR1 is KGHSH and CDR2 is LQKENI. Trimming took 4 bases from V and 9 from J; bases not matched to a gene: 7.

This clonotype was seen only a few times. The V gene is TRBV6-5, the J gene TRBJ2-5; TRBD1 aligns across 10 bases. Germline-derived CDR1 and CDR2 are MNHEY and SVGAGI. This CDR3 comprises 18 residues. The J segment lost 4 bases and the V segment lost 1 base, leaving 12 bases of the junction unmatched. The CDR3 DNA reads TGTGCCAGCAGTTACTACTCATCCGGGACAGGGGTCCCAGAGACCCAGTACTTC. Protein sequence: CASSYYSSGTGVPETQYF.

At least ten counts were recorded for this clonotype. In nucleotides, the CDR3 is TGTGCCAGCAGTGCCACCGAATTGAGACAGGGACCCCCCACTGAAGCTTTCTTT. This gives the protein CASSATELRQGPPTEAFF. The chain employs TRBV2 and TRBJ1-1; TRBD1 agrees at 7 bases. J gave up 4 bases and V 4 bases, and 18 bases lay outside the gene matches. In germline, CDR1 is SNHLY, CDR2 FYNNEI. This CDR3 contains 18 residues.